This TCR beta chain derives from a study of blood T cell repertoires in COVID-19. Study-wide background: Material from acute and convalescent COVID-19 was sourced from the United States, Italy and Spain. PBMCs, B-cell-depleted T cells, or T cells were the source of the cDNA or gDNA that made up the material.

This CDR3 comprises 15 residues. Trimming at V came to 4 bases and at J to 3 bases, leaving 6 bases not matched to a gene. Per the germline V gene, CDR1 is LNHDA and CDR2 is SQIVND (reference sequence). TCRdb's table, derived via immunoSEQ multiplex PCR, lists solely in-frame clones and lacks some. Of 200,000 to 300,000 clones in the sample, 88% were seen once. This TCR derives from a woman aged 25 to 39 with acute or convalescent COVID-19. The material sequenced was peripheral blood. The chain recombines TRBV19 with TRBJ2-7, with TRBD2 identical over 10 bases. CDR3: CASSTLAGALYEQYF. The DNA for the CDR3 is TGTGCCAGTAGTACTCTAGCGGGAGCCCTCTACGAGCAGTACTTC.